This TCR beta chain was captured by sequencing in a study of T cell responses to AZD1222 COVID-19 vaccine. Study-wide points: It was only after the peak T cell response that any repertoires were sampled. White British donors predominated, females outnumbered males, and clonal diversity was possibly underestimated. The span of vaccine-associated CD4 TCRs extended across spike, with dominance at 160-218 and 743-854. Close to half of all spike-specific TCRs reportedly target regions of the variants that are unmutated.

Points on this clone: Its antigen remains unidentified.

CDR3 size: 16 residues. V lost 7 bases to trimming and J lost 0 bases, with 15 bases between them. CDR1 and CDR2 (germline): LNHDA, SQIVND (reference sequence). The assay was immunoSEQ multiplex PCR, and TCRdb's table has in-frame clones only and misses some. The table has some 42,000 clones, approximately 88% seen once; the top ten hold about 18%. Sequencing was performed on peripheral blood, taken 28 days after the second AZD1222 dose. The genes are TRBV19 and TRBJ1-4; D not certain. This clonotype was sampled from an adult who received the AZD1222 COVID-19 vaccine. The CDR3 is CASMSGSFATNEKLFF. In DNA, the CDR3 is TGTGCCAGTATGAGTGGCAGTTTCGCAACTAATGAAAAACTGTTTTTT.